Each of the 29 T cell receptor beta chains below was sequenced from the same sample in a study of blood T cell repertoires in COVID-19. Assay used: immunoSEQ multiplex PCR; TCRdb lists only in-frame clones, some missing. The table has a few hundred thousand clones, 84% seen once; the top ten hold 4.5% to 5.5%. The sample comprised peripheral blood. Receptor source: a woman aged 55-75 years who had recovered from COVID-19.

This chain joins TRBV4-3 and TRBJ2-2; D unresolved. The CDR3 is made up of 15 amino acids. V shed 1 base and J shed 5 bases, with 11 bases lying between them. CDR1 LGHNA and CDR2 YSLEER come from the germline V gene. The CDR3 reads CASSQARSWTGELFF. The CDR3 DNA is TGCGCCAGCAGCCAAGCCAGGTCCTGGACCGGGGAGCTGTTTTTT.

This rearrangement joins TRBV6-5 to TRBJ2-7; a weak D match, TRBD1 (6 bases). Germline lookup yields CDR1 MNHEY and CDR2 SVGAGI. The CDR3 covers 13 residues. The V gene lost 6 bases and the J gene lost 3 bases, with 12 bases spanning the gap. In nucleotides, the CDR3 is TGTGCCAGCAGGCGGACAGAAATCTACGAGCAGTACTTC. This gives the protein CASRRTEIYEQYF.

The CDR3 nucleotides read TGTGCCAGTACCCAGACAGTCTATGGCTACACCTTC. Translated, it gives CASTQTVYGYTF. The chain couples TRBV19 to TRBJ1-2; D may be TRBD1 (5 bases). CDR3 length: 12 amino acids. The germline V gene encodes CDR1 LNHDA and CDR2 SQIVND (reference sequence). V was cut by 7 bases and J by 4 bases, with 10 bases left in between.

This chain uses TRBV7-8 with TRBJ2-7; TRBD1 agrees at 9 bases. The length of the CDR3 is 15 residues. The V gene's germline CDR1 is SGHVS and CDR2 FQNEAQ. J lost 6 bases, V lost 1 base, and 7 bases had no gene match. CDR3 sequence: CASSLVGTGYGEQYF. For the CDR3, the DNA is TGTGCCAGCAGCTTAGTTGGGACAGGGTATGGCGAGCAGTACTTC.

This chain links TRBV5-4 with TRBJ2-1; the match to TRBD2 covers 8 bases. Germline values: CDR1 SGHNT, CDR2 YYREEE (reference sequence). The length of the CDR3 is 16 residues. V lost 4 bases, J lost 1 base, and 7 bases stayed unmatched. CDR3 residues: CASSPAAGASYNEQFF. Written as DNA, the CDR3 is TGTGCCAGCAGCCCGGCAGCGGGGGCTTCCTACAATGAGCAGTTCTTC.

The chain employs TRBV7-2 and TRBJ1-2; the match to TRBD1 covers 9 bases. The CDR3 has 14 amino acids. CDR1 is SGHTA, CDR2 FQGNSA, per germline. The V gene end was trimmed by 3 bases and the J gene end by 9 bases; junction bases not matched to a gene: 8. CDR3 nucleotide sequence: TGTGCCAGCAGCTTGGGACAGGGAGGGAGTAGCTACACCTTC. Protein product: CASSLGQGGSSYTF.

The V gene is TRBV13, the J gene TRBJ2-3; TRBD1 agrees at 7 bases. The V and J ends lost 5 bases and 6 bases, in that order; junction bases with no gene match: 11. In germline, CDR1 is PRHDT, CDR2 FYEKMQ (reference sequence). The length of the CDR3 is 15 residues. The CDR3 region has the DNA TGTGCCAGCAGCCAAACACTTTACAGGGGTGATACGCAGTATTTT. Its protein product is CASSQTLYRGDTQYF.

The rearrangement uses TRBV9 and TRBJ2-2; D call uncertain. The CDR3 runs 14 residues. The germline V gene encodes CDR1 SGDLS and CDR2 YYNGEE. The ends were cut back, 2 bases at V and 4 bases at J, with 9 bases in the middle. CDR3 DNA sequence: TGTGCCAGCAGCGTGTCCGTATCCACCGGGGAGCTGTTTTTT. Protein: CASSVSVSTGELFF. The whole variable domain, filled in from reference TRBV9 and TRBJ2-2, reads DSGVTQTPKHLITATGQRVTLRCSPRSGDLSVYWYQQSLDQGLQFLIQYYNGEERAKGNILERFSAQQFPDLHSELNLSSLELGDSALYFCASSVSVSTGELFFGEGSRLTVL.

The V and J genes are TRBV5-1 and TRBJ1-1, with 7 bases aligning to TRBD1. The germline V gene has CDR1 SGHRS and CDR2 YFSETQ. V shed 4 bases, J shed 4 bases, and the junction held 10 bases outside the gene matches. This CDR3 region has 15 residues. Written as DNA, the CDR3 is TGCGCCAGCAGCATACAGGGGCAAACTGGCACTGAAGCTTTCTTT. Translated, it gives CASSIQGQTGTEAFF.

This chain uses TRBV5-1 with TRBJ1-3; 7 nucleotides align to TRBD1. The germline V gene has CDR1 SGHRS and CDR2 YFSETQ. V lost 0 bases and J lost 10; bases outside the gene matches: 4. The CDR3 extends over 13 amino acids. The DNA of the CDR3 is TGCGCCAGCAGCTTGGGGACAGGCGAAACCATATATTTT. Translating it yields CASSLGTGETIYF.

The chain employs TRBV5-1 and TRBJ2-3; 7 bases map to TRBD1. Germline V gene lookup returns CDR1 SGHRS and CDR2 YFSETQ. This CDR3 region has 14 residues. V shed 6 bases, J shed 4 bases, and the junction held 8 bases outside the gene matches. CDR3 in amino acids: CASTWGRGSDTQYF. The CDR3 region has the DNA TGCGCCAGCACCTGGGGCAGGGGGTCAGATACGCAGTATTTT.

The genes are TRBV6-6 and TRBJ2-3, with D perhaps matching TRBD1 (5 bases). The V gene lost 5 bases and the J gene lost 8 bases, with 11 bases spanning the gap. This CDR3 is 12 amino acids long. The germline V gene has CDR1 MNHNY and CDR2 SVGAGI (reference sequence). CDR3 in DNA: TGTGCCAGCAGTGGGGCCCTCGCTACGCAGTATTTT. The encoded protein is CASSGALATQYF.

The count of this clone is one. CDR3 DNA sequence: TGTGCCAGCTCATCGGAGCCGGGGGGGGAGCAGTACTTC. It is translated as CASSSEPGGEQYF. The chain has TRBV18 and TRBJ2-7; the match to TRBD2 covers 8 bases. V lost 5 bases and J lost 7; bases outside the gene matches: 7. The V gene's germline CDR1 is KGHSH and CDR2 LQKENI. CDR3 size: 13 residues.

This clone was found a few times. The rearrangement links TRBV5-4 to TRBJ1-1; D gene unclear. Between the trimmed V and J ends, which lost 0 bases and 1 base, there was a span of 4 bases. Germline values: CDR1 SGHNT, CDR2 YYREEE (reference sequence). CDR3 length: 13 residues. The CDR3 DNA sequence: TGTGCCAGCAGCTTGGCGGGGAACACTGAAGCTTTCTTT. Translated: CASSLAGNTEAFF.

This clone was observed at least ten times. The CDR3: CASTQAGYYGYTF. CDR3 DNA: TGTGCCAGCACCCAGGCGGGTTACTATGGCTACACCTTC. The V call is TRBV2, the J call TRBJ1-2; D not resolved. Per germline, CDR1 SNHLY and CDR2 FYNNEI. The ends were cut back, 7 bases at V and 3 bases at J, with 12 bases in the middle. The CDR3 runs 13 residues.

This clone has a handful of counts. This sequence joins TRBV3-1 (or the pseudogene TRBV3-2) and TRBJ2-2, with 11 bases identical to TRBD1. Unmatched junction bases numbered 4, after V lost 2 bases and J lost 5 bases. Germline CDR1 and CDR2: LGHDT and YNNKEL (reference sequence). The CDR3 has 16 residues. This CDR3 is CASSQSGTGGTGELFF. The DNA of the CDR3 is TGTGCCAGCAGCCAAAGTGGGACAGGGGGTACCGGGGAGCTGTTTTTT.

This clone was detected only once. V usage is TRBV6-2 or TRBV6-3 and J usage is TRBJ2-7; D may be TRBD2 (6 bases). The germline V gene has CDR1 MNHEY and CDR2 SVGEGT. Trimming removed 2 bases at V and 4 bases at J, with 15 bases between. The CDR3 runs to 15 residues. CDR3 amino acids: CASSYGGRGGYEQYF. In DNA form, the CDR3 reads TGTGCCAGCAGTTACGGGGGTAGGGGAGGATACGAGCAGTACTTC.

V and J are TRBV7-2 and TRBJ1-5, with 8 nucleotides matching TRBD1. Germline V lookup: CDR1 SGHTA, CDR2 FQGNSA. The CDR3 consists of 13 residues. The V segment lost 5 bases and the J segment 10 bases; nucleotides outside the gene matches: 7. CDR3 region: CASSQGAGRPQHF. The CDR3, as DNA: TGTGCCAGCAGCCAGGGGGCGGGACGCCCCCAGCATTTT.

This clone was seen many times. J is TRBJ1-1 and V is TRBV6-2 or TRBV6-3; D may be TRBD1 (5 bases). CDR3 length equals 14 residues. Per germline, CDR1 MNHEY and CDR2 SVGEGT. V lost 2 bases and J 6 bases, leaving 13 bases between the germline ends. The CDR3 sequence: CASSYGAGLAEAFF. The CDR3 coding sequence is TGTGCCAGCAGTTACGGGGCAGGGTTAGCTGAAGCTTTCTTT.

To note about this clone: The same CDR3 is also encoded by other DNA sequences in this sample. This chain links TRBV30 with TRBJ1-4; 7 nucleotides agree with TRBD1. This CDR3 comprises 13 residues. Per germline, CDR1 GTSNPN and CDR2 SVGIG (reference sequence). The ends lost 4 bases at V and 1 base at J; junction bases unmatched: 0. CDR3 nucleotides: TGTGCCTGGAACAGGGGAACTAATGAAAAACTGTTTTTT. Encoded protein: CAWNRGTNEKLFF.

The chain carries TRBV4-3 and TRBJ1-4; TRBD1 is a possible D gene (6 bases). This CDR3 spans 18 amino acids. CDR1 LGHNA and CDR2 YSLEER come from the germline V gene. V was cut by 4 bases and J by 7 bases, with 25 bases left in between. CDR3 bases: TGCGCCAGCAGCCTATCCCCCCGGTCACAGGGAGTTAGTGAAAAACTGTTTTTT. It is translated as CASSLSPRSQGVSEKLFF.

The chain is built from TRBV18 and TRBJ2-7; TRBD1 aligns across 7 bases. CDR1 KGHSH and CDR2 LQKENI come from the germline V gene. The CDR3 covers 14 residues. The V segment lost 5 bases and the J segment 1 base; nucleotides outside the gene matches: 5. CDR3 in amino acids: CASSGRDRSYEQYF. CDR3 coding DNA: TGTGCCAGCTCAGGCCGGGACAGATCCTACGAGCAGTACTTC.

The V call is TRBV7-2, the J call TRBJ2-7; 7 nucleotides agree with TRBD2. Per the germline V gene, CDR1 is SGHTA and CDR2 is FQGNSA. The CDR3 sequence is 16 residues long. The V gene end was trimmed by 4 bases and the J gene end by 3 bases; junction bases not matched to a gene: 12. CDR3 coding DNA: TGTGCCAGCAGCTCGAGAGCCGGGACTATCGTCTACGAGCAGTACTTC. Its translation: CASSSRAGTIVYEQYF.

In nucleotides, the CDR3 is TGTGCCTGGAGCTGGGCAATCTCCTACGAGCAGTACTTC. Its translation: CAWSWAISYEQYF. V usage is TRBV30 and J usage is TRBJ2-7, with D unresolved. The CDR3 runs to 13 residues. V was pared by 3 bases and J by 0 bases, with 9 bases between. Germline loops: CDR1 GTSNPN, CDR2 SVGIG (reference sequence). Filled out from reference TRBV30 and TRBJ2-7, the complete variable domain reads SQTIHQWPATLVQPVGSPLSLECTVEGTSNPNLYWYRQAAGRGLQLLFYSVGIGQISSEVPQNLSASRPQDRQFILSSKKLLLSDSGFYLCAWSWAISYEQYFGPGTRLTVT.

The CDR3 loop is CASSQVGVGGVGEQFF. CDR3 in DNA: TGTGCCAGCAGCCAAGTCGGGGTGGGGGGTGTGGGTGAGCAGTTCTTC. The chain joins TRBV4-2 to TRBJ2-1, with a weak D call TRBD2 (6 bases). The CDR3 totals 16 residues. The germline gives CDR1 LGHNA, CDR2 YNFKEQ. V was trimmed by 1 base and J by 9 bases, leaving 19 bases between them.

The chain combines TRBV3-1 (or the pseudogene TRBV3-2) with TRBJ1-1; D not resolved. Germline V gene lookup returns CDR1 LGHDT and CDR2 YNNKEL (reference sequence). This CDR3 region has 12 residues. V was pared by 2 bases and J by 5 bases, with 6 bases between. DNA for the CDR3: TGTGCCAGCAGCCAAAGCAGGACTGAAGCTTTCTTT. Translating it yields CASSQSRTEAFF.

The CDR3 protein is CASSPGGSGANVLTF. The CDR3 DNA follows: TGTGCCAGCAGCCCGGGGGGGTCCGGGGCCAACGTCCTGACTTTC. The rearrangement joins TRBV11-3 to TRBJ2-6, with 8 bases aligning to TRBD2. Germline values: CDR1 SGHNT, CDR2 YENEEA. CDR3 size: 15 residues. Germline trimming cut 5 bases from V and 4 bases from J; bases unmatched to any gene: 4.

This clone was counted a single time. The chain joins TRBV7-9 to TRBJ1-4; TRBD1 matches at 9 bases. The V segment lost 5 bases and the J segment 8 bases; nucleotides outside the gene matches: 9. CDR3 length: 15 residues. The germline CDR1 and CDR2 sequences are SEHNR and FQNEAQ (reference sequence). The CDR3 sequence is CASSLDGTGMEKLFF. DNA for the CDR3: TGTGCCAGCAGCCTGGACGGGACAGGGATGGAAAAACTGTTTTTT.

This sequence joins TRBV9 and TRBJ2-7; 9 bases map to TRBD1. Germline assignment: CDR1 SGDLS and CDR2 YYNGEE. V trimming: 4 bases; J trimming: 5 bases; junction bases outside the gene matches: 13. This CDR3 has 16 amino acids. The chain's CDR3 is CASSPTLQGARDEQYF. CDR3 DNA sequence: TGTGCCAGCAGCCCCACCCTACAGGGGGCGAGGGACGAGCAGTACTTC.